Listed here are 28 T cell receptor beta chains from one sample, sequenced in a study of T cell responses to AZD1222 COVID-19 vaccine. Clones were read by immunoSEQ multiplex PCR, and TCRdb kept only the in-frame ones, dropping some. The sample has around 160,000 clones; roughly 92% are singletons. Sequencing used peripheral blood, obtained on day 0 of AZD1222 vaccination. These TCRs come from an adult in good health.

This clone has only a few counts. The genes are TRBV6-1 and TRBJ1-4; the D is unclear. This CDR3 region has 14 residues. V lost 2 bases and J 8 bases, leaving 12 bases between the germline ends. CDR1 and CDR2 (germline): MNHNS, SASEGT. CDR3 DNA: TGTGCCAGCAGTGAAAAGACCAGAGGGGAAAAACTGTTTTTT. As protein: CASSEKTRGEKLFF.

V is TRBV6-5 and J is TRBJ1-1; D is unclear. CDR1 MNHEY and CDR2 SVGAGI come from the germline V gene. Trimming pared 6 bases from V and 3 bases from J, leaving 8 bases between. The CDR3 length is 12 residues. The CDR3 DNA reads as TGTGCCAGCAGCAGGACGTACACTGAAGCTTTCTTT. It encodes CASSRTYTEAFF.

The V and J genes are TRBV30 and TRBJ1-2; perhaps TRBD1 as D (5 bases). Trimming shortened V by 4 bases and J by 3 bases, and 12 bases separated the two germline ends. Per germline, CDR1 GTSNPN and CDR2 SVGIG (reference sequence). The CDR3 runs to 13 residues. In DNA form, the CDR3 reads TGTGCCTGGAAGACTTGGGGGGACTATGGCTACACCTTC. It codes for CAWKTWGDYGYTF. Supplemented by reference TRBV30 and TRBJ1-2, the full variable domain reads SQTIHQWPATLVQPVGSPLSLECTVEGTSNPNLYWYRQAAGRGLQLLFYSVGIGQISSEVPQNLSASRPQDRQFILSSKKLLLSDSGFYLCAWKTWGDYGYTFGSGTRLTVV.

V and J are TRBV11-3 and TRBJ2-1; D is ambiguous. The germline CDR1 and CDR2 sequences are SGHNT and YENEEA. V shed 2 bases and J shed 1 base, with 9 bases lying between them. This CDR3 comprises 15 residues. CDR3: CASSLWGSSYNEQFF. CDR3 sequence (DNA): TGTGCCAGCAGCTTATGGGGTTCTTCCTACAATGAGCAGTTCTTC.

V gene TRBV6-1 combines with J gene TRBJ1-5; unclear D gene. The germline gives CDR1 MNHNS, CDR2 SASEGT. The CDR3 is 13 amino acids. The V end lost 3 bases, the J end lost 4 bases, and 7 bases lay between the germline ends. CDR3 coding DNA: TGTGCCAGCAGTGAGGGGAATAATCAGCCCCAGCATTTT. Encoded protein: CASSEGNNQPQHF.

The V gene is TRBV2, the J gene TRBJ1-2; D may be TRBD1 (5 bases). Trimming removed 9 bases from V and 9 bases from J, with 8 bases in between. CDR3 length: 9 amino acids. In germline, CDR1 is SNHLY, CDR2 FYNNEI. The CDR3 nucleotides are TGTGCCAGGGAGGACAGCTACACCTTC. Translated, it gives CAREDSYTF. Full variable domain (rest looked up from reference TRBV2 and TRBJ1-2): EPEVTQTPSHQVTQMGQEVILRCVPISNHLYFYWYRQILGQKVEFLVSFYNNEISEKSEIFDDQFSVERPDGSNFTLKIRSTKLEDSAMYFCAREDSYTFGSGTRLTVV.

This clone has only one observation. The rearrangement joins TRBV27 to TRBJ1-2; D is possibly TRBD1 (5 bases). The germline V gene encodes CDR1 MNHEY and CDR2 SMNVEV (reference sequence). Trimming stripped 8 bases from V and 4 bases from J, with 14 bases between. The CDR3 extends over 13 amino acids. CDR3 in amino acids: CASGAAPGYGYTF. The CDR3 DNA reads as TGTGCCAGCGGGGCGGCACCGGGCTATGGCTACACCTTC.

This clone turned up a few times. V and J are TRBV7-8 and TRBJ2-3; the D gene is possibly TRBD1 (6 bases). This CDR3 contains 15 residues. With 5 bases removed from V and 0 bases from J, the gap between germline ends came to 12 bases. Germline V lookup: CDR1 SGHVS, CDR2 FQNEAQ. As DNA, the CDR3 is TGTGCCAGCAGCCCAGGGGCAACTAGCACAGATACGCAGTATTTT. Translation: CASSPGATSTDTQYF.

The CDR3 bases are TGCAGCGTTCGGCAGGGTAACACTGAAGCTTTCTTT. Its protein product is CSVRQGNTEAFF. J is TRBJ1-1 and V is TRBV29-1; possible D gene TRBD1, 5 bases. The length of the CDR3 is 12 residues. Trimming took off 5 bases at V and 2 bases at J, with 9 bases between the two ends. Germline CDR1 and CDR2: SQVTM and ANQGSEA.

The count of this clone is one. This chain joins TRBV5-8 and TRBJ2-1; 7 bases are shared with TRBD2. The junction had 4 bases not matched to a gene; V was cut back by 4 bases and J by 3 bases. CDR3 length: 14 amino acids. Germline loops: CDR1 SGHTS, CDR2 YDEGEE. This CDR3 is CASSGGSNYNEQFF. Here the CDR3 DNA reads TGTGCCAGCAGCGGCGGGAGTAACTACAATGAGCAGTTCTTC.

V and J are TRBV6-5 and TRBJ1-2; D is possibly TRBD1 (5 bases). The ends were cut back, 6 bases at V and 3 bases at J, with 14 bases in the middle. This CDR3 is built from 14 residues. CDR1 and CDR2 from the germline V gene are MNHEY and SVGAGI. The CDR3 sequence: CASRGLGGDYGYTF. In nucleotides, the CDR3 is TGTGCCAGCAGGGGCCTCGGGGGAGACTATGGCTACACCTTC.

This clone has just a few counts. The chain has TRBV9 and TRBJ1-1, with D hard to call. The CDR3 has 17 amino acids. Trimming shortened V by 3 bases and J by 3 bases, and 21 bases separated the two germline ends. Germline V gene sequence: CDR1 SGDLS, CDR2 YYNGEE. DNA for the CDR3: TGTGCCAGCAGCGCGGGTTACGTAGCTCCAGGAGACACTGAAGCTTTCTTT. It encodes CASSAGYVAPGDTEAFF.

The chain combines TRBV5-4 with TRBJ2-5, with TRBD2 matching over 8 bases. The germline V gene encodes CDR1 SGHNT and CDR2 YYREEE (reference sequence). J was trimmed by 1 base and V by 4 bases; bases with no gene match: 9. The CDR3 covers 16 residues. The CDR3 sequence is CASSRLTSAVQETQYF. The CDR3 DNA reads TGTGCCAGCAGCCGACTGACTAGCGCGGTCCAAGAGACCCAGTACTTC. Filled out from reference TRBV5-4 and TRBJ2-5, the complete variable domain reads ETGVTQSPTHLIKTRGQQVTLRCSSQSGHNTVSWYQQALGQGPQFIFQYYREEENGRGNFPPRFSGLQFPNYSSELNVNALELDDSALYLCASSRLTSAVQETQYFGPGTRLLVL.

The chain carries TRBV28 and TRBJ1-5; D not resolved. Germline assignment: CDR1 MDHEN and CDR2 SYDVKM. The V end lost 2 bases, the J end lost 2 bases, and 10 bases lay between the germline ends. CDR3 length: 15 residues. The CDR3 reads CASSLPSGGNQPQHF. CDR3 coding DNA: TGTGCCAGCAGTTTACCCTCTGGCGGCAATCAGCCCCAGCATTTT.

The chain recombines TRBV28 with TRBJ2-1; perhaps D is TRBD1 or TRBD2 (6 bases each). This CDR3 has 14 residues. V shed 5 bases and J shed 4 bases, with 12 bases lying between them. Germline V gives CDR1 MDHEN, CDR2 SYDVKM. CDR3: CASSARDKYNEQFF. The CDR3 DNA reads TGTGCCAGCAGTGCGCGGGACAAATACAATGAGCAGTTCTTC.

The genes are TRBV30 and TRBJ2-3, with D maybe TRBD2 (6 bases). The CDR3 has 13 amino acids. CDR1 and CDR2 (germline): GTSNPN, SVGIG (reference sequence). V was trimmed by 2 bases and J by 6 bases, leaving 12 bases between them. The CDR3 sequence is CAWSMTSLDTQYF. As DNA, the CDR3 is TGTGCCTGGAGTATGACTAGTTTGGATACGCAGTATTTT.

This rearrangement joins TRBV7-2 to TRBJ1-2; D not resolved. V was clipped by 6 bases and J by 8 bases, with 16 bases between them. The CDR3 sequence is 13 residues long. Per germline, CDR1 SGHTA and CDR2 FQGNSA. In DNA, the CDR3 is TGTGCCAGCAGATCCGGACGGGTGGAGGGCTACACCTTC. It codes for CASRSGRVEGYTF. Combining the CDR3 with reference TRBV7-2 and TRBJ1-2 gives the whole variable domain GAGVSQSPSNKVTEKGKDVELRCDPISGHTALYWYRQSLGQGLEFLIYFQGNSAPDKSGLPSDRFSAERTGGSVSTLTIQRTQQEDSAVYLCASRSGRVEGYTFGSGTRLTVV.

This rearrangement joins TRBV30 to TRBJ1-1; D not certain. Trimming pared 0 bases from V and 4 bases from J, leaving 15 bases between. Germline V gives CDR1 GTSNPN, CDR2 SVGIG (reference sequence). The CDR3 has 15 residues. CDR3 bases: TGTGCCTGGAGTGTACTCGGAATGATGCCCACTGAAGCTTTCTTT. Residues: CAWSVLGMMPTEAFF.

This rearrangement joins TRBV6-1 to TRBJ1-6; 9 nucleotides line up with TRBD1. Trimming removed 2 bases from V and 6 bases from J; junction bases left unmatched: 5. The germline V gene encodes CDR1 MNHNS and CDR2 SASEGT. There are 16 residues in the CDR3. Here the CDR3 reads CASSETSGQGNSPLHF. DNA of the CDR3: TGTGCCAGCAGTGAAACCTCGGGACAGGGTAATTCACCCCTCCACTTT.

The chain couples TRBV28 to TRBJ2-7, with D uncertain. Germline CDR1 reads MDHEN; CDR2 reads SYDVKM. V was trimmed by 6 bases and J by 2 bases, leaving 17 bases between them. CDR3 size: 15 residues. In nucleotides, the CDR3 is TGTGCCAGCAGCCCCTCATTGTCGCCGGCCTACGAGCAGTACTTC. Its translation is CASSPSLSPAYEQYF.

This rearrangement joins TRBV6-5 to TRBJ1-5, with D maybe TRBD1 (5 bases). Between the trimmed V and J ends, which lost 6 bases and 6 bases, there was a span of 12 bases. The CDR3 runs to 13 residues. Germline V gene sequence: CDR1 MNHEY, CDR2 SVGAGI. The CDR3 bases are TGTGCCAGCAGGCCGGGACGGAGTCAGCCCCAGCATTTT. As protein: CASRPGRSQPQHF.

This rearrangement joins TRBV5-1 to TRBJ2-5, with D uncertain. The ends were cut back, 5 bases at V and 5 bases at J, with 13 bases in the middle. CDR1 and CDR2 (germline): SGHRS, YFSETQ. This CDR3 region has 13 residues. CDR3 sequence: CASSRLVGETQYF. The CDR3 DNA reads TGCGCCAGCAGTCGTCTAGTTGGTGAGACCCAGTACTTC.

J is TRBJ2-1 and V is TRBV9; D possibly corresponds to TRBD2 (5 bases). V lost 4 bases and J 2 bases, leaving 13 bases between the germline ends. Germline V gene data show CDR1 as SGDLS and CDR2 as YYNGEE. The CDR3 consists of 15 residues. The CDR3 nucleotides are TGTGCCAGCAGCCCCCGACTCGGGGCCTACAATGAGCAGTTCTTC. This gives the protein CASSPRLGAYNEQFF. Full variable domain (missing parts from reference TRBV9 and TRBJ2-1): DSGVTQTPKHLITATGQRVTLRCSPRSGDLSVYWYQQSLDQGLQFLIQYYNGEERAKGNILERFSAQQFPDLHSELNLSSLELGDSALYFCASSPRLGAYNEQFFGPGTRLTVL.

The chain links TRBV12-3 or TRBV12-4 to TRBJ1-1; 8 bases are a match to TRBD1. This CDR3 spans 13 amino acids. Trimming cost V 5 bases and J 11 bases; bases outside gene matches: 10. As DNA, the CDR3 is TGTGCCAGCAGTGCAGGACAGGGCCCAGGGGCTTTCTTT. This sequence encodes CASSAGQGPGAFF.

The genes are TRBV24-1 and TRBJ2-5; D possibly matches TRBD1 or TRBD2 (5 bases each). The germline gives CDR1 KGHDR, CDR2 SFDVKD. Trimming took 6 bases from V and 14 from J, leaving 15 bases between them. The CDR3 extends over 11 amino acids. The CDR3 sequence: CATSSTGRDYF. The CDR3 coding sequence is TGTGCCACCAGTTCAACAGGCCGGGATTACTTC.

V usage is TRBV5-6 and J usage is TRBJ2-7; 7 positions match TRBD1. Germline V lookup: CDR1 SGHDT, CDR2 YYEEEE. The trim removed 5 bases at V and 4 bases at J, leaving 9 bases unmatched. There are 14 residues in the CDR3. CDR3 in DNA: TGTGCCAGCAGAATCGTTGGGACAGATTACGAGCAGTACTTC. This translates into CASRIVGTDYEQYF.

The rearrangement joins TRBV30 to TRBJ1-1; unclear D gene. Deletions cut 0 bases from V and 6 bases from J, with 17 bases between. The CDR3 has 15 residues. Germline CDR1 and CDR2: GTSNPN and SVGIG (reference sequence). The CDR3 DNA sequence: TGTGCCTGGAGTGTACAAAAGACCCGGGTTGCTGAAGCTTTCTTT. Protein sequence: CAWSVQKTRVAEAFF.

V usage is TRBV10-3 and J usage is TRBJ2-1; TRBD2 matches at 10 bases. The CDR3 spans 13 residues. The V segment lost 10 bases and the J segment 8 bases; nucleotides outside the gene matches: 8. The germline V gene encodes CDR1 ENHRY and CDR2 SYGVKD. This chain's CDR3 is CATGLAARDEQFF. DNA of the CDR3: TGTGCCACAGGACTAGCGGCCCGGGATGAGCAGTTCTTC.